There are a few counts of the clone carrying this T cell receptor beta chain. Its specificity is unknown. Germline CDR1 reads SGHNT; CDR2 reads YYREEE (reference sequence). The CDR3 covers 13 residues. The V gene lost 4 bases and the J gene lost 9 bases, with 16 bases spanning the gap. PCR primers comprised 60 Vbeta and 13 Jbeta primers. Libraries were prepared by immunoSEQ multiplex PCR; TCRdb keeps only in-frame clonotypes and omits some of them. The sample has tens of thousands of clones; more than 50% are singletons. Unrecorded immune exposures were likely, despite nominal health at sampling. The entry originates in a study of cytomegalovirus exposure and HLA in healthy donors. Broader study findings: Presence/absence analyses rested on an assumption that sequencing depth was roughly uniform across donors. Associated with HLA alleles at 0.05 false discovery rate in a later analysis were approximately 17,000 TCR beta sequences. Based on reports, TCR beta sequences accurately predicted HLA-A and HLA-B alleles for most subjects.

This chain links TRBV5-4 with TRBJ1-2, with D possibly being TRBD1 (6 bases). Sequencing was carried out using PBMCs. This sequence originates from a male donor in good health and CMV-seropositive. The CDR3 DNA follows: TGTGCCAGCAGCGATACAGGGAGGGTAAGCTACACCTTC. It encodes CASSDTGRVSYTF.